Included here is one T cell receptor (beta chain) sequence, with context. Its antigen is currently unknown. Sequencing was performed with immunoSEQ multiplex PCR; in TCRdb, only in-frame clones are kept and a portion is missing. The repertoire holds some 98,000 clones, with 82% as singletons. These data originate in a study of radiotherapy plus CTLA-4 blockade in lung cancer. About the study: An objective response was seen in 15% to 20% of patients, and disease control in around 31%. Points from the study as a whole: Clones derived from tumor TCRs expanded in blood after radiotherapy plus ipilimumab.

With ipilimumab providing CTLA-4 blockade, focal radiation was administered to patients who had chemo-refractory metastatic non-small-cell lung cancer. CDR1 is LGHNA, CDR2 YNFKEQ, per germline. The CDR3 has 17 amino acids. The trim removed 1 base at V and 2 bases at J, leaving 5 bases unmatched. V is TRBV4-2 and J is TRBJ2-1; 10 positions match TRBD2. Source: peripheral blood, taken from a patient treated with radiotherapy plus ipilimumab. This TCR came from a human donor with non-small cell lung cancer who had a partial response to radiotherapy plus ipilimumab. CDR3 region: CASSQGEREGPYNEQFF. CDR3 sequence (DNA): TGTGCCAGCAGCCAAGGCGAGCGGGAGGGGCCCTACAATGAGCAGTTCTTC.